This T cell receptor (beta chain) was recorded in a study of blood T cells in healthy people across ages. Then a second PCR, running about 6 to 12 cycles, was carried out with a sample-barcoded 5' primer and a J-beta primer mix. Each cDNA molecule was tagged by a template-switch adaptor that had 12 random nucleotides. MiXCR was run by TCRdb on the 5' RACE reads, yielding one entry per CDR3 protein. The sample yields 850,000 to 1,100,000 distinct CDR3 sequences, about two fifths seen once. Trimming took off 5 bases at V and 4 bases at J, with 15 bases between the two ends. This CDR3 spans 15 amino acids.

The chain is built from TRBV12-3 or TRBV12-4 and TRBJ1-5; maybe TRBD1 (6 bases). The clonotype originates from a man aged 18 to 30 in good health. Sequenced sample: blood. CDR3 residues: CASSVRGGPNQPQHF. CDR3 bases: TGTGCCAGCAGTGTCCGGGGGGGCCCTAATCAGCCCCAGCATTTT.